These 20 T cell receptor beta chains were sequenced from one sample in a study of radiation and T cells in renal cell carcinoma. Produced via immunoSEQ multiplex PCR; TCRdb's table is partial and in-frame only. The repertoire includes 150,000 or so clones, roughly nine tenths of them detected once, and about 4.3% sits in the top ten. Stated time point: baseline pretreatment blood. Treatment indicated: 15 Gy SBRT to primary tumor, nephrectomy 4 weeks later. Sequencing used blood, obtained from a patient whose treatment included radiotherapy and nephrectomy. These receptors were obtained from an older woman with renal cell carcinoma.

CDR3 protein: CASSVAGTGNEKLFF. The DNA for the CDR3 is TGTGCCAGCAGCGTCGCCGGGACGGGGAATGAAAAACTGTTTTTT. V and J are TRBV9 and TRBJ1-4; perhaps TRBD1 as D (5 bases). V lost 2 bases and J lost 5, with 13 bases in between. The CDR3 runs to 15 residues. Germline lookup yields CDR1 SGDLS and CDR2 YYNGEE.

V and J are TRBV2 and TRBJ2-5, with D perhaps matching TRBD2 (7 bases). CDR3 length: 12 amino acids. V lost 8 bases and J 9 bases, leaving 16 bases between the germline ends. Germline CDR1 and CDR2: SNHLY and FYNNEI. The CDR3 reads CASCVGGAAQYF. DNA for the CDR3: TGTGCCAGCTGCGTTGGGGGGGCGGCCCAGTACTTC.

This clone was seen a single time. V usage is TRBV29-1 and J usage is TRBJ2-5; 8 nucleotides agree with TRBD2. The J call is doubtful: the DNA matches TRBJ2-7 better. The CDR3 is 14 amino acids. In germline, CDR1 is SQVTM, CDR2 ANQGSEA. The CDR3 reads CSVGGGGKRREQYF. Here the CDR3 DNA reads TGCAGCGTTGGCGGCGGGGGGAAAAGGCGCGAGCAGTACTTC.

The chain links TRBV2 to TRBJ1-4, with a possible D match to TRBD1 (6 bases). Trimming stripped 3 bases from V and 1 base from J, with 9 bases between. CDR3 length: 15 amino acids. The germline gives CDR1 SNHLY, CDR2 FYNNEI. Written as DNA, the CDR3 is TGTGCCAGCAGTGATATACAGGGAACTAATGAAAAACTGTTTTTT. It encodes CASSDIQGTNEKLFF.

This chain uses TRBV5-1 with TRBJ2-7, with D possibly TRBD1 on 6 matching bases. This CDR3 region has 13 residues. CDR1 is SGHRS and CDR2 is YFSETQ in the germline V gene. The V gene lost 5 bases and the J gene lost 5 bases, with 14 bases spanning the gap. The CDR3 here is CASSSTGTHEQYF. CDR3 nucleotides: TGCGCCAGCAGTTCAACAGGGACCCACGAGCAGTACTTC.

The chain combines TRBV9 with TRBJ2-7; unclear D gene. Trimming left V 1 base short and J 3 bases short, with 14 bases between. There are 15 residues in the CDR3. Germline assignment: CDR1 SGDLS and CDR2 YYNGEE. CDR3 region: CASSVLDQPLYEQYF. The CDR3 DNA reads as TGTGCCAGCAGCGTACTGGACCAACCACTCTACGAGCAGTACTTC. Filled out from reference TRBV9 and TRBJ2-7, the complete variable domain reads DSGVTQTPKHLITATGQRVTLRCSPRSGDLSVYWYQQSLDQGLQFLIQYYNGEERAKGNILERFSAQQFPDLHSELNLSSLELGDSALYFCASSVLDQPLYEQYFGPGTRLTVT.

V gene TRBV11-3 combines with J gene TRBJ2-3; 7 bases are shared with TRBD2. CDR1 is SGHNT, CDR2 YENEEA, per germline. The junction had 3 bases not matched to a gene; V was cut back by 1 base and J by 2 bases. The CDR3 loop spans 15 amino acids. The CDR3 nucleotides are TGTGCCAGCAGCTTAGGAAGCGGGGACACAGATACGCAGTATTTT. The encoded protein is CASSLGSGDTDTQYF.

The chain uses TRBV18 and TRBJ2-5; 11 bases line up with TRBD2. The V segment lost 4 bases and the J segment 5 bases; nucleotides outside the gene matches: 3. The V gene's germline CDR1 is KGHSH and CDR2 LQKENI. CDR3 size: 14 residues. CDR3 coding DNA: TGTGCCAGCTCACGACTAGCGGGGAAGGAGACCCAGTACTTC. This translates into CASSRLAGKETQYF.

This chain links TRBV7-2 with TRBJ1-2, with 10 positions matching TRBD1. Trimming took 5 bases from V and 7 from J; bases not matched to a gene: 7. CDR3 length equals 14 residues. CDR1 is SGHTA and CDR2 is FQGNSA in the germline V gene. CDR3 bases: TGTGCCAGCAGCCTGACCGGGACAGGGGCTGGCTACACCTTC. It encodes CASSLTGTGAGYTF.

This clone was detected a few times. This chain links TRBV19 with TRBJ1-1, with D possibly matching TRBD1 (6 bases). The germline V gene encodes CDR1 LNHDA and CDR2 SQIVND (reference sequence). Trimming removed 6 bases at V and 1 base at J, with 15 bases between. The CDR3 spans 15 residues. This CDR3 reads CASRYRDHRNTEAFF. DNA for the CDR3: TGTGCCAGTAGATACAGGGACCATCGGAACACTGAAGCTTTCTTT.

The chain is built from TRBV19 and TRBJ1-5; D is possibly TRBD1 (6 bases). This CDR3 region has 11 residues. V shed 5 bases and J shed 12 bases, with 11 bases lying between them. Germline assignment: CDR1 LNHDA and CDR2 SQIVND (reference sequence). The CDR3 loop is CASSFTGRQHF. The CDR3 region has the DNA TGTGCCAGTAGTTTCACAGGGCGCCAGCATTTT.

This clone was seen only a few times. The gene calls are TRBV7-3 and TRBJ2-2; no clear D. The CDR3 has 13 amino acids. Between the trimmed V and J ends, which lost 8 bases and 0 bases, there was a span of 7 bases. From germline, CDR1 is SGHTA and CDR2 FQGTGA. DNA for the CDR3: TGTGCCAGCCGGACGGCGAACACCGGGGAGCTGTTTTTT. Its translation: CASRTANTGELFF.

For the CDR3, the DNA is TGTGCCAGCGGTGGGCAGGGAGATCGTGGCGGGGAGCTGTTTTTT. Translating gives CASGGQGDRGGELFF. This chain uses TRBV11-2 with TRBJ2-2; D is perhaps TRBD1 or TRBD2 (5 bases each). Germline V gene sequence: CDR1 SGHAT, CDR2 FQNNGV. CDR3 length equals 15 residues. V lost 8 bases and J 7 bases, leaving 20 bases between the germline ends. The complete variable domain, with remaining parts taken from reference TRBV11-2 and TRBJ2-2, reads EAGVAQSPRYKIIEKRQSVAFWCNPISGHATLYWYQQILGQGPKLLIQFQNNGVVDDSQLPKDRFSAERLKGVDSTLKIQPAKLEDSAVYLCASGGQGDRGGELFFGEGSRLTVL.

The rearrangement links TRBV7-8 to TRBJ2-3; TRBD2 matches 8 bases. With V trimmed by 5 bases and J by 5 bases, 12 bases remained unmatched. The CDR3 contains 16 residues. The germline gives CDR1 SGHVS, CDR2 FQNEAQ. The CDR3 DNA reads TGTGCCAGCAGCCCGATCCCCGGGACTAGGGTAGATACGCAGTATTTT. Its protein is CASSPIPGTRVDTQYF.

This CDR3 is CASSPKRGQPSYEQYF. DNA for the CDR3: TGTGCCAGCAGCCCCAAGAGGGGGCAGCCCTCCTACGAGCAGTACTTC. The chain carries TRBV11-3 and TRBJ2-7, with 7 bases aligning to TRBD1. CDR1 is SGHNT, CDR2 YENEEA, per germline. The junction had 10 bases not matched to a gene; V was cut back by 5 bases and J by 0 bases. This CDR3 region has 16 residues.

The V and J genes are TRBV7-2 and TRBJ2-1; 9 bases line up with TRBD2. J lost 0 bases, V lost 4 bases, and 7 bases had no gene match. CDR3 length: 17 residues. Germline lookup yields CDR1 SGHTA and CDR2 FQGNSA. DNA for the CDR3: TGTGCCAGCAGCTATACTAGCGGGCCTAGCTCCTACAATGAGCAGTTCTTC. Amino acid sequence: CASSYTSGPSSYNEQFF.

V is TRBV7-9 and J is TRBJ1-6; TRBD1 matches 7 bases. Germline V gene sequence: CDR1 SEHNR, CDR2 FQNEAQ (reference sequence). The junction had 9 bases not matched to a gene; V was cut back by 7 bases and J by 9 bases. The CDR3 extends over 14 amino acids. The CDR3 DNA sequence: TGTGCCAGCACACCCCCAGGGGGGAGTTCACCCCTCCACTTT. Translating it yields CASTPPGGSSPLHF.

The chain's CDR3 is CASSFRGDEQYF. The CDR3 region has the DNA TGTGCCAGCAGTTTTCGGGGGGACGAGCAGTACTTC. The V and J genes are TRBV7-9 and TRBJ2-7; 7 bases agree with TRBD2. The CDR3 is 12 residues long. The germline CDR1 and CDR2 sequences are SEHNR and FQNEAQ (reference sequence). The junction had 4 bases not matched to a gene; V was cut back by 6 bases and J by 5 bases.

The V gene is TRBV11-2, the J gene TRBJ2-3; D is unresolved. Looked up from germline, CDR1 is SGHAT and CDR2 is FQNNGV. The CDR3 is 15 amino acids. V was trimmed by 4 bases and J by 1 base, leaving 12 bases between them. Written as DNA, the CDR3 is TGTGCCAGCAGCTCGAGGAACCCGGGCACAGATACGCAGTATTTT. This gives the protein CASSSRNPGTDTQYF. The entire variable domain, with the rest obtained from reference TRBV11-2 and TRBJ2-3, is as follows: EAGVAQSPRYKIIEKRQSVAFWCNPISGHATLYWYQQILGQGPKLLIQFQNNGVVDDSQLPKDRFSAERLKGVDSTLKIQPAKLEDSAVYLCASSSRNPGTDTQYFGPGTRLTVL.

The chain couples TRBV5-4 to TRBJ1-4; 12 bases agree with TRBD1. The CDR3 runs to 15 residues. V was clipped by 4 bases and J by 8 bases; unmatched bases: 6. Germline loops: CDR1 SGHNT, CDR2 YYREEE (reference sequence). The CDR3 DNA reads TGTGCCAGCAGCACCGGGACAGGGGGCCTGGAAAAACTGTTTTTT. It codes for CASSTGTGGLEKLFF.